This TCR beta chain comes out of a study of OX40 agonist ivuxolimab in advanced cancers. Overall study: Every 2 weeks, patients got intravenous ivuxolimab at one of six dose levels (0.01-10 mg/kg). People who had prior anti-PD-1, anti-PD-L1 or anti-CTLA-4 therapy could take part, and approximately 43% had some. The study reported partial responses in three patients: one hepatocellular carcinoma, two cutaneous melanoma.

Whole-study findings and limits: Clones of CD4+ and CD8+ blood T cells grew by week 6 at doses of 0.1 to 3.0 mg/kg.

The CDR3 length is 13 residues. Germline trimming cut 2 bases from V and 7 bases from J; bases unmatched to any gene: 4. Germline V CDR1 and CDR2: GTSNPN, SVGIG (reference sequence). The protocol was immunoSEQ multiplex PCR, while the TCRdb copy is restricted to in-frame clones and leaves out a portion. This sample yields tens of thousands of clones, of which approximately 81% are seen a single time; roughly 0.8% belongs to the top ten. With respect to this clone: Its antigen remains unknown.

The sequences come from CD4+ or CD8+ T cells sorted from blood, collected in a trial of the OX40 agonist ivuxolimab. The gene calls are TRBV30 and TRBJ1-2, with TRBD1 matching over 10 bases. The source of this sequence is an adult with an advanced solid tumor such as melanoma, head and neck, liver or kidney cancer. The CDR3 loop is CAWSPDRGLGYTF. DNA of the CDR3: TGTGCCTGGAGTCCCGACAGGGGGCTTGGCTACACCTTC. The full variable domain, completed using reference TRBV30 and TRBJ1-2, is SQTIHQWPATLVQPVGSPLSLECTVEGTSNPNLYWYRQAAGRGLQLLFYSVGIGQISSEVPQNLSASRPQDRQFILSSKKLLLSDSGFYLCAWSPDRGLGYTFGSGTRLTVV.